This TCR beta chain was sequenced during a study of T cell clonality in common variable immunodeficiency. From germline, CDR1 is SGHTA and CDR2 FQGTGA. This CDR3 spans 13 amino acids. V lost 5 bases and J 0 bases, leaving 7 bases between the germline ends. This clone was observed many times. Antigen: not known. The sequenced fragment ends 3 residues before the CDR3 boundary, so the rest is inferred from the germline J gene. Data came from immunoSEQ multiplex PCR; TCRdb stores just in-frame clones and leaves some out. The sample shows 35,000 to 55,000 clones, none of them appearing just once. General study results and limits: CVID subjects shared fewer TCRbeta clones than healthy controls did. Authors noted CVID clonality's cause needs subpopulation repertoire sequencing. In common variable immunodeficiency, TCR beta chains reportedly carried fewer deletions and N-nucleotide insertions. TCRbeta clonality was increased in CVID versus healthy controls.

The sequencing input was peripheral blood mononuclear cells. The chain uses TRBV7-3 and TRBJ1-1, with unresolved D. This TCR came from a person aged 18-70 years in good health. CDR3: CASSTYLNTEAFF. The CDR3 bases that were read are TGTGCCAGCAGCACGTACTTGAACACTGAA.